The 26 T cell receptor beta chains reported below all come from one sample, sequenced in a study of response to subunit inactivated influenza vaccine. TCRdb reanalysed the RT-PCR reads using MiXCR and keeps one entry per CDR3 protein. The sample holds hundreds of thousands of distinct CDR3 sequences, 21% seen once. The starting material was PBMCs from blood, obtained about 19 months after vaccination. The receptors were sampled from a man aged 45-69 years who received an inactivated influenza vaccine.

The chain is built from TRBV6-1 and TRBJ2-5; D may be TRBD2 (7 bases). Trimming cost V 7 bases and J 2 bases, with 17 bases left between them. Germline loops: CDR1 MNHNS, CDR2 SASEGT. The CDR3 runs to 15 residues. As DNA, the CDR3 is TGTGCCAGCAATGTATACAGCGGGACACAAGAGACCCAGTACTTC. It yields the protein CASNVYSGTQETQYF.

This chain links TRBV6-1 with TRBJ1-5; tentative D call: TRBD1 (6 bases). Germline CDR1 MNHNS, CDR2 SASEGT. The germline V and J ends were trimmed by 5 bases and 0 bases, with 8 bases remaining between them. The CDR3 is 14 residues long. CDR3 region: CASSTDSSNQPQHF. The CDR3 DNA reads TGTGCCAGCAGTACGGACAGTAGCAATCAGCCCCAGCATTTT.

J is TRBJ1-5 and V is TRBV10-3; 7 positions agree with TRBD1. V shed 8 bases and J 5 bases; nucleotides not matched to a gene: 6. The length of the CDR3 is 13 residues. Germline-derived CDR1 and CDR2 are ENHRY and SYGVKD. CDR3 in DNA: TGTGCCATCTCGAGGACAGGAGATCAGCCCCAGCATTTT. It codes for CAISRTGDQPQHF.

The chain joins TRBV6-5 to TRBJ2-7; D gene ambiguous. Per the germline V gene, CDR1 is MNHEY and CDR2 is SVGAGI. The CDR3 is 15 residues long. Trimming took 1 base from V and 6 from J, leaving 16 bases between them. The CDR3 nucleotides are TGTGCCAGCAGTTACTACGGCGGATCAGGCTCCGAGCAGTACTTC. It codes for CASSYYGGSGSEQYF.

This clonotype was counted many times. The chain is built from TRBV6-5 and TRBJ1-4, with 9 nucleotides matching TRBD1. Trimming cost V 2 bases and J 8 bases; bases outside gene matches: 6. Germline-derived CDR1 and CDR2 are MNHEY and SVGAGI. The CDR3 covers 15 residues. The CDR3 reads CASSYTGGAGEKLFF. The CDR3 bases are TGTGCCAGCAGTTACACAGGGGGCGCAGGGGAAAAACTGTTTTTT.

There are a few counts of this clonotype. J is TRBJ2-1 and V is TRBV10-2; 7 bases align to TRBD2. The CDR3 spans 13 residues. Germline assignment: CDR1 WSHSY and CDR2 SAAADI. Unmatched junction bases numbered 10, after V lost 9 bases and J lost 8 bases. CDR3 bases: TGCGCCAGTGGAGCGGGGAATGATTATGAGCAGTTCTTC. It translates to CASGAGNDYEQFF.

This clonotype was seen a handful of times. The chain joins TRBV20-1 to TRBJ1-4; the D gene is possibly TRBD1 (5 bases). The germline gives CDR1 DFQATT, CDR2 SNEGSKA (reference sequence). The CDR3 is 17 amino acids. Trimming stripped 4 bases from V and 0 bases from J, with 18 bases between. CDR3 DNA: TGCAGTGCTAATGGGCGAGGGGCCTTTGCAACTAATGAAAAACTGTTTTTT. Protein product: CSANGRGAFATNEKLFF.

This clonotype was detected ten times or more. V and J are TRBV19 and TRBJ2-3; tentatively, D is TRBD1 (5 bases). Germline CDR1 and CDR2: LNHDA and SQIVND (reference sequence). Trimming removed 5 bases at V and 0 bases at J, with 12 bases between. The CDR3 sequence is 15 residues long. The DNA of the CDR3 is TGTGCCAGTAGTGTGAAGGACACTAGCACAGATACGCAGTATTTT. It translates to CASSVKDTSTDTQYF.

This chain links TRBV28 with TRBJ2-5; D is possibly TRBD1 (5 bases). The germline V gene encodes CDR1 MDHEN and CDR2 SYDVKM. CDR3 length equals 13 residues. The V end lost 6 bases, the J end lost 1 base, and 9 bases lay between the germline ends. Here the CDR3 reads CASRPGSQETQYF. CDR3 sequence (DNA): TGTGCCAGCAGACCAGGGTCCCAAGAGACCCAGTACTTC.

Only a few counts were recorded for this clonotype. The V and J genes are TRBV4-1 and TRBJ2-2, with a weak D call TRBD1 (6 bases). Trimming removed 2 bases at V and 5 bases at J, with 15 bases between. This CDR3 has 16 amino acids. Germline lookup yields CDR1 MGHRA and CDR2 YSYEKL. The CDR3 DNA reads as TGCGCCAGCAGCCAACAATTCAGGGGTCGGACCGGGGAGCTGTTTTTT. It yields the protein CASSQQFRGRTGELFF.

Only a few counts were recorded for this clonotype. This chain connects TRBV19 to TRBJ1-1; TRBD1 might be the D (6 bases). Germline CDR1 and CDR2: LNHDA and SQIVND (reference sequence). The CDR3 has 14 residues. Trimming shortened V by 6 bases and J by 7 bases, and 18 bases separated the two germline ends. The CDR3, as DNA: TGTGCCAGTAGCACCTTACAGGGTGCGGGTGAAGCTTTCTTT. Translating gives CASSTLQGAGEAFF.

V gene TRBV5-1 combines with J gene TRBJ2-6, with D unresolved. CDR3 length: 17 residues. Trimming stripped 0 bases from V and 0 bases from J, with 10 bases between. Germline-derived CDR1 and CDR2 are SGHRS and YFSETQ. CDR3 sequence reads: CASSLEWALSGANVLTF. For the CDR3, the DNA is TGCGCCAGCAGCTTGGAATGGGCCCTCTCTGGGGCCAACGTCCTGACTTTC.

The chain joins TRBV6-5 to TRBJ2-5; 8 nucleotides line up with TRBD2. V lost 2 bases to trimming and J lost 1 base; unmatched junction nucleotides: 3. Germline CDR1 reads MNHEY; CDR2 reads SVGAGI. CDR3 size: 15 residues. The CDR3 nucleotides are TGTGCCAGCAGTTACAGCGGGGGCCTCCAAGAGACCCAGTACTTC. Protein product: CASSYSGGLQETQYF.

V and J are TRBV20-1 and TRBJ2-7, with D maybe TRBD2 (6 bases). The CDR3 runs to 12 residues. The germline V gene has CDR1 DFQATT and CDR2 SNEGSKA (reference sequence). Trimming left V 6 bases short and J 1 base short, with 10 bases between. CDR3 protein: CSAPGLSYEQYF. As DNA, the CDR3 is TGCAGTGCACCCGGACTATCCTACGAGCAGTACTTC.

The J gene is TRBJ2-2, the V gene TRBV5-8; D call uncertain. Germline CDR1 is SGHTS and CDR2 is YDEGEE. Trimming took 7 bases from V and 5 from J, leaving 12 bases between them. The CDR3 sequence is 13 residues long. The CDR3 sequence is CASATLGTGELFF. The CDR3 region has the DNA TGTGCCAGCGCCACACTGGGAACCGGGGAGCTGTTTTTT.

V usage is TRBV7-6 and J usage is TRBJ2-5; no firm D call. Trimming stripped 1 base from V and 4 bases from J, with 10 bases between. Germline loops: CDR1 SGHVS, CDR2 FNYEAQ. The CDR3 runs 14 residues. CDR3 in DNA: TGTGCCAGCAGCTTAGTGTTGCGTCCAGAGACCCAGTACTTC. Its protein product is CASSLVLRPETQYF.

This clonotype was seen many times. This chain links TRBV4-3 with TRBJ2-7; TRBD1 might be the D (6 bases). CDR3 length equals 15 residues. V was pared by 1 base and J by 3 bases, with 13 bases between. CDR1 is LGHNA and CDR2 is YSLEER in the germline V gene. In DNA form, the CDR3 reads TGCGCCAGCAGCCAAGTACAGGGAGATAACTACGAGCAGTACTTC. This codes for CASSQVQGDNYEQYF.

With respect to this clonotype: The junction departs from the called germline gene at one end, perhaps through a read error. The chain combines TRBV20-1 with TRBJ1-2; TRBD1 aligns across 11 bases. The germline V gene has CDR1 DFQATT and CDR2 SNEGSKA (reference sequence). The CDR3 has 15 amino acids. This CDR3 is CSARVGDRGYYAYTF. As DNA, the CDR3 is TGCAGTGCTAGAGTTGGGGACAGGGGGTATTATGCCTACACCTTC.

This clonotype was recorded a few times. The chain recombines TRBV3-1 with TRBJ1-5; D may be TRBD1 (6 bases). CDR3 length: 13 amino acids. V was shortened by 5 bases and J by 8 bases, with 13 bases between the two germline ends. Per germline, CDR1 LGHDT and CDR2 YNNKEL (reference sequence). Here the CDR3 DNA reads TGTGCCAGCAGCTTTCTAAAGGGGGAGCCCCAGCATTTT. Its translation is CASSFLKGEPQHF.

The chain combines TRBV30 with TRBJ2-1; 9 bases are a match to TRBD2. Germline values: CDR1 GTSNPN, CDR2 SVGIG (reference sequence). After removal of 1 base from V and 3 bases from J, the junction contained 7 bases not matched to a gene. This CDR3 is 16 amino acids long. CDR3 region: CAWSGLNSGSYNEQFF. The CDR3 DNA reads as TGTGCCTGGAGTGGCCTGAATAGCGGGAGCTACAATGAGCAGTTCTTC. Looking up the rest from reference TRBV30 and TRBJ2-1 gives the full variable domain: SQTIHQWPATLVQPVGSPLSLECTVEGTSNPNLYWYRQAAGRGLQLLFYSVGIGQISSEVPQNLSASRPQDRQFILSSKKLLLSDSGFYLCAWSGLNSGSYNEQFFGPGTRLTVL.

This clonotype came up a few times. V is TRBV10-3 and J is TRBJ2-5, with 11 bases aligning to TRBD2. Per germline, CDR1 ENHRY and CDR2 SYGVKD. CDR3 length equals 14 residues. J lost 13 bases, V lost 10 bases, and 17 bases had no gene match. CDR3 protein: CASHGGLADENPYF. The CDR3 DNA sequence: TGTGCCAGCCACGGGGGACTAGCGGATGAAAACCCGTACTTC.

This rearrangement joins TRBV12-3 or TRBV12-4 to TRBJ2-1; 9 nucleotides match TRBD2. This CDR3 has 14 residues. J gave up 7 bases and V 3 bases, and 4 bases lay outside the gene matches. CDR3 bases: TGTGCCAGCAGTTTCGCGGGGGGGTGGAATGAGCAGTTCTTC. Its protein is CASSFAGGWNEQFF.

The CDR3, as DNA: TGCAGCGTTGGACAGGGGGTGGCCGATGGCTACACCTTC. The encoded protein is CSVGQGVADGYTF. The rearrangement joins TRBV29-1 to TRBJ1-2, with 9 bases identical to TRBD1. The CDR3 is 13 residues long. V dropped 4 bases and J dropped 6; count of bases not matched to a gene: 6. Per the germline V gene, CDR1 is SQVTM and CDR2 is ANQGSEA.

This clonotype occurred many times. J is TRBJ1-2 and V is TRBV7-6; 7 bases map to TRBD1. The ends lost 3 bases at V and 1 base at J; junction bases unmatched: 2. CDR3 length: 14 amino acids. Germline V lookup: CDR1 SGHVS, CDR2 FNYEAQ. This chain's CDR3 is CASSLRDSNYGYTF. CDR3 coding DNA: TGTGCCAGCAGCTTGAGGGACAGTAACTATGGCTACACCTTC.

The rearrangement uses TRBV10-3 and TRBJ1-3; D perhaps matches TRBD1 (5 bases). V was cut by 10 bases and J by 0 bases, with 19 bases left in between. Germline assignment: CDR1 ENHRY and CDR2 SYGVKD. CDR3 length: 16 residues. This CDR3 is CATTTRQRFSGNTIYF. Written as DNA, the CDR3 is TGTGCCACCACTACCCGACAGAGATTCTCTGGAAACACCATATATTTT.

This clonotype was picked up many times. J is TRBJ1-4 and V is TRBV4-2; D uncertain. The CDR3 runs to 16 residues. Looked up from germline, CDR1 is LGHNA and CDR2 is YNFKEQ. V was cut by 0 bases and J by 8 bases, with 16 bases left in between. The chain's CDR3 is CASSQDRAANNEKLFF. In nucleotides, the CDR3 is TGTGCCAGCAGCCAAGATCGGGCAGCGAATAACGAAAAACTGTTTTTT.